The rows below give T cell receptor beta chains drawn from one sample of a study of T cell repertoires in cytomegalovirus infection. TCRdb itself ran the reads through MiXCR, one entry per CDR3 protein. The sample includes about 150,000 distinct CDR3 sequences, under 20% of them seen just once. What was sequenced was CD8+ T cells from PBMCs. The receptors derive from a human donor in good health (CMV status not recorded). Some clones in this sample may be carry-over from other donors' samples. Each CDR3 is given with its conserved first and last residue. D genes are given only for firm matches. Expanded clones get a size class; other rows say once, few or many, or leave the size out.

J gene: TRBJ2-1
clone size: NA
D gene: TRBD1
V gene: TRBV14
CDR3 protein: CASSQTPGQGENEQFF
CDR3 DNA: TGTGCCAGCAGCCAAACACCGGGACAGGGGGAAAATGAGCAGTTCTTC

J gene: TRBJ1-2
clone size: few
D gene: NA
V gene: TRBV7-2
CDR3 protein: CASTFHDIPGYTF
CDR3 DNA: TGTGCCAGCACTTTCCACGATATCCCTGGCTACACCTTC

J gene: TRBJ1-5
clone size: few
D gene: TRBD1
V gene: TRBV11-2
CDR3 protein: CASSHSQGSRPQHF
CDR3 DNA: TGTGCCAGCAGCCACTCACAGGGGAGTCGGCCCCAGCATTTT

J gene: TRBJ2-1
clone size: NA
D gene: TRBD2
V gene: TRBV6-2/TRBV6-3
CDR3 protein: CASSYSKLAVYNEQFF
CDR3 DNA: TGTGCCAGCAGTTACTCGAAACTAGCGGTCTACAATGAGCAGTTCTTC

J gene: TRBJ1-2
clone size: NA
D gene: NA
V gene: TRBV6-6
CDR3 protein: CASSYSGRGEPYGYTF
CDR3 DNA: TGTGCCAGCAGTTACTCGGGCAGGGGAGAGCCTTATGGCTACACCTTC

J gene: TRBJ2-7
clone size: few
D gene: NA
V gene: TRBV11-2
CDR3 protein: CASSPTFRPDEQYF
CDR3 DNA: TGTGCCAGCAGCCCGACTTTCCGACCCGACGAGCAGTACTTC

J gene: TRBJ1-2
clone size: NA
D gene: NA
V gene: TRBV7-2
CDR3 protein: CASSKDTRGYGYTF
CDR3 DNA: TGTGCCAGCAGCAAAGATACGAGGGGCTATGGCTACACCTTC

J gene: TRBJ2-7
clone size: NA
D gene: TRBD1
V gene: TRBV12-3/TRBV12-4
CDR3 protein: CASSPTGISYEQYF
CDR3 DNA: TGTGCCAGCAGCCCGACAGGGATCTCCTACGAGCAGTACTTC

J gene: TRBJ2-7
clone size: few
D gene: TRBD2
V gene: TRBV13
CDR3 protein: CASSYSTSGDEQYF
CDR3 DNA: TGTGCCAGCAGCTACTCGACTAGCGGGGACGAGCAGTACTTC

J gene: TRBJ2-1
clone size: NA
D gene: NA
V gene: TRBV28
CDR3 protein: CASSFAASLHNEQFF
CDR3 DNA: TGTGCCAGCAGTTTTGCGGCTAGCCTACACAATGAGCAGTTCTTC

J gene: TRBJ2-1
clone size: NA
D gene: NA
V gene: TRBV7-3
CDR3 protein: CASSSVLGDEQFF
CDR3 DNA: TGTGCCAGCAGCTCAGTACTTGGGGATGAGCAGTTCTTC

J gene: TRBJ2-2
clone size: few
D gene: NA
V gene: TRBV4-2
CDR3 protein: CASSLYREELFF
CDR3 DNA: TGTGCCAGCAGCCTTTACCGTGAGGAGCTGTTTTTT

J gene: TRBJ2-3
clone size: NA
D gene: NA
V gene: TRBV5-6
CDR3 protein: CASSSGGDTQYF
CDR3 DNA: TGTGCCAGCAGCTCTGGGGGAGATACGCAGTATTTT

J gene: TRBJ1-2
clone size: NA
D gene: NA
V gene: TRBV27
CDR3 protein: CASRDGPGRYTF
CDR3 DNA: TGTGCCAGCAGAGACGGACCGGGGCGCTACACCTTC

J gene: TRBJ2-7
clone size: few
D gene: NA
V gene: TRBV6-1
CDR3 protein: CASSEVTQLYEQYF
CDR3 DNA: TGTGCCAGCAGTGAAGTCACACAACTCTACGAGCAGTACTTC

J gene: TRBJ2-7
clone size: many
D gene: NA
V gene: TRBV7-2
CDR3 protein: CASSLGHRYEQYF
CDR3 DNA: TGTGCCAGCAGCTTAGGGCACAGGTACGAGCAGTACTTC